These 2 T cell receptor beta chains were all obtained from the same sample, sequenced in a study of cytomegalovirus exposure and HLA in healthy donors. The PCR employed 60 Vbeta primers together with 13 Jbeta primers. Only in-frame clones appear in the TCRdb table, and some are missing; sequencing was by immunoSEQ multiplex PCR. The sample holds about 90,000 clones, 60% to 80% seen once. Sequencing input: PBMCs. The receptors come from a woman aged 50 to 60 in good health and CMV-seropositive.

This clone has just a few counts. V is TRBV18 and J is TRBJ1-1; 7 bases map to TRBD1. The junction had 4 bases not matched to a gene; V was cut back by 3 bases and J by 3 bases. The CDR3 is 14 amino acids. Looked up from germline, CDR1 is KGHSH and CDR2 is LQKENI. The CDR3 loop reads CASSPTGPDTEAFF. In DNA, the CDR3 is TGTGCCAGCTCACCGACAGGGCCGGACACTGAAGCTTTCTTT.

This clone was counted once. The chain uses TRBV7-3 and TRBJ2-1; D call uncertain. The germline V gene encodes CDR1 SGHTA and CDR2 FQGTGA. V was trimmed by 3 bases and J by 8 bases, leaving 14 bases between them. The CDR3 spans 14 residues. The CDR3 nucleotides are TGTGCCAGCAGCTTGGGTCACCCTGCGGATGAGCAGTTCTTC. As protein: CASSLGHPADEQFF. Full variable domain (rest looked up from reference TRBV7-3 and TRBJ2-1): GAGVSQTPSNKVTEKGKYVELRCDPISGHTALYWYRQSLGQGPEFLIYFQGTGAADDSGLPNDRFFAVRPEGSVSTLKIQRTERGDSAVYLCASSLGHPADEQFFGPGTRLTVL.